This T cell receptor beta chain is drawn from a study of blood T cell repertoires in COVID-19. The wider study: Samples came from the United States, Italy and Spain, spanning acute and convalescent COVID-19. Sample material is recorded as cDNA or gDNA derived from T cells, B-cell-depleted T cells, or PBMCs.

Authors' processing steps: By means of reference gene primer amplification, nucleated cell counts were estimated. Sequenced by immunoSEQ multiplex PCR; TCRdb stores in-frame clones only, minus some. V and J calls and clone size are copied from that table; D and trimming were computed from the DNA. Found here are 120,000 or so clones, around 74% of them singletons; the top ten hold approximately 5.7%. Input material: peripheral blood. This TCR came from a man aged 60-69 years with acute or convalescent COVID-19.

CDR3 DNA: TGTGCCAGCAGCTTAGCCGCCTGGGCCTCCTACAATGAGCAGTTCTTC. Translated, it gives CASSLAAWASYNEQFF. This sequence joins TRBV7-9 and TRBJ2-1; D gene ambiguous. Per the germline V gene, CDR1 is SEHNR and CDR2 is FQNEAQ (reference sequence). This CDR3 comprises 16 residues. The V and J ends lost 0 bases and 0 bases respectively, with 9 bases between them.